Included here is one T cell receptor beta chain sequence, with context. Its antigen remains unidentified. This sample is part of a study of OX40 agonist ivuxolimab in advanced cancers. Study-wide background: Patient treatment consisted of intravenous ivuxolimab administration every 2 weeks at 0.01 to 10 mg/kg. Regarding the study as a whole: Clonal expansion by week 6 occurred in CD4+ and CD8+ blood T cells (at 0.1 to 3.0 mg/kg). The antigens recognized by the expanded peripheral T cells, that is their antigen specificity, were not determined.

Measured with immunoSEQ multiplex PCR; TCRdb has only the in-frame clones, and not every one. This table has some 71,000 clones, about nine tenths appearing once. The CDR3 loop spans 15 amino acids. The V gene lost 0 bases and the J gene lost 4 bases, with 13 bases spanning the gap. Germline CDR1 SGHRS, CDR2 YFSETQ. Samples were taken at baseline and on day 1 of cycles 4 and 7. This chain uses TRBV5-1 with TRBJ2-5, with D maybe TRBD2 (5 bases). This receptor was taken from an adult with an advanced solid tumor such as melanoma, head and neck, liver or kidney cancer. The sequencing here drew on CD4+ or CD8+ T cells sorted from blood, taken in a trial of the OX40 agonist ivuxolimab. CDR3 sequence: CASSLDPTSGETQYF. The CDR3 DNA sequence: TGCGCCAGCAGCTTGGATCCTACTAGTGGAGAGACCCAGTACTTC.